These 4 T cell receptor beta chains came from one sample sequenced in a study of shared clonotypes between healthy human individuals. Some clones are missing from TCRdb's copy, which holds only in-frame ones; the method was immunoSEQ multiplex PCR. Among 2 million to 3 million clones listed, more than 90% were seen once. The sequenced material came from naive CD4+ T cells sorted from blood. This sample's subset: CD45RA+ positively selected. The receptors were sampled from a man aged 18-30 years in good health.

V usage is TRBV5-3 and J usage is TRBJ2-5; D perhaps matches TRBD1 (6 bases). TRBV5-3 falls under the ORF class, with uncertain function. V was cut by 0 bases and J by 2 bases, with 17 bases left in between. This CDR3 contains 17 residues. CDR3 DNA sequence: TGTGCCAGAAGCTTGGAACGAGGCGGACAGAAGCAAGAGACCCAGTACTTC. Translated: CARSLERGGQKQETQYF.

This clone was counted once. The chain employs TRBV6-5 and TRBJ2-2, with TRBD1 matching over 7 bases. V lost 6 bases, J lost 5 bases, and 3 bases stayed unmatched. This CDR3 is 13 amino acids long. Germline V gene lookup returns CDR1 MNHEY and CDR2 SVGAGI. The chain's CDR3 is CASRQGPTGELFF. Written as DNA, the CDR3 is TGTGCCAGCAGACAGGGGCCGACCGGGGAGCTGTTTTTT.

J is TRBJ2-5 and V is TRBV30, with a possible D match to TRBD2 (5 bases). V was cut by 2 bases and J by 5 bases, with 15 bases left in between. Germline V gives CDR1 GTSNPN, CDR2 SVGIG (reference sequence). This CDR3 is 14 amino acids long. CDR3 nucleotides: TGTGCCTGGAGTCGCATGGACTCCCAGGAGACCCAGTACTTC. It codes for CAWSRMDSQETQYF. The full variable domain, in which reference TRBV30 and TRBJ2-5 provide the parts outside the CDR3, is SQTIHQWPATLVQPVGSPLSLECTVEGTSNPNLYWYRQAAGRGLQLLFYSVGIGQISSEVPQNLSASRPQDRQFILSSKKLLLSDSGFYLCAWSRMDSQETQYFGPGTRLLVL.

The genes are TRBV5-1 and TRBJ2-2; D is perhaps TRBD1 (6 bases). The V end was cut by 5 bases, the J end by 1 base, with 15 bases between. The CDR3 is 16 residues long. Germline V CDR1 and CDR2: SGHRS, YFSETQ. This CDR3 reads CASRQTTGVNTGELFF. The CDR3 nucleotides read TGCGCCAGCAGACAAACGACAGGCGTGAACACCGGGGAGCTGTTTTTT.